These 26 T cell receptor beta chains came from one sample sequenced in a study of cytomegalovirus exposure and HLA in healthy donors. The study ran its PCR with 60 Vbeta and 13 Jbeta primers. Using immunoSEQ multiplex PCR, the repertoire was profiled, and TCRdb retains in-frame clones only, with some absent. The sample shows approximately 240,000 clones, 85% to 90% of them seen only once. Specimen: PBMCs. These receptors were obtained from a young woman in good health and CMV-seronegative.

The rearrangement links TRBV29-1 to TRBJ2-1; 9 bases map to TRBD2. The CDR3 covers 14 residues. V was pared by 1 base and J by 8 bases, with 6 bases of the junction left unmatched. Looked up from germline, CDR1 is SQVTM and CDR2 is ANQGSEA. The CDR3 loop reads CSVEVTSGLYEQFF. The DNA for the CDR3 is TGCAGCGTTGAAGTCACTAGCGGGTTGTATGAGCAGTTCTTC.

This chain links TRBV7-2 with TRBJ2-7, with 9 nucleotides matching TRBD2. V lost 1 base to trimming and J lost 3 bases; unmatched junction nucleotides: 4. CDR3 size: 15 residues. The germline gives CDR1 SGHTA, CDR2 FQGNSA. The CDR3 DNA reads TGTGCCAGCAGCTTAGTCGGGACTAGCCGCTACGAGCAGTACTTC. It encodes CASSLVGTSRYEQYF. Full variable domain (remainder filled in from reference TRBV7-2 and TRBJ2-7): GAGVSQSPSNKVTEKGKDVELRCDPISGHTALYWYRQSLGQGLEFLIYFQGNSAPDKSGLPSDRFSAERTGGSVSTLTIQRTQQEDSAVYLCASSLVGTSRYEQYFGPGTRLTVT.

The chain links TRBV7-6 to TRBJ2-7; 9 bases are shared with TRBD1. From germline, CDR1 is SGHVS and CDR2 FNYEAQ. The junction had 10 bases not matched to a gene; V was cut back by 5 bases and J by 8 bases. The CDR3 contains 14 residues. The DNA for the CDR3 is TGTGCCAGCAGCCCAAGGGACAGGGCCTGGAAGCAGTACTTC. This encodes CASSPRDRAWKQYF.

The rearrangement uses TRBV2 and TRBJ2-3; weak D call: TRBD2 (5 bases). Germline loops: CDR1 SNHLY, CDR2 FYNNEI. V lost 3 bases and J 0 bases, leaving 10 bases between the germline ends. The CDR3 is 15 residues long. Here the CDR3 DNA reads TGTGCCAGCAGTGAGGGGAGTACTAGCACAGATACGCAGTATTTT. Its translation: CASSEGSTSTDTQYF.

Regarding this clone: The sample carries other DNA sequences with the same CDR3. The genes are TRBV7-9 and TRBJ1-2; D remains unclear. CDR1 is SEHNR and CDR2 is FQNEAQ in the germline V gene (reference sequence). The length of the CDR3 is 14 residues. Trimming removed 3 bases from V and 3 bases from J, with 11 bases in between. The CDR3 sequence: CASSFAGAHYGYTF. CDR3 coding DNA: TGTGCCAGCAGCTTCGCGGGAGCCCACTATGGCTACACCTTC.

The chain couples TRBV9 to TRBJ2-1, with 7 bases identical to TRBD2. This CDR3 has 15 amino acids. With 0 bases clipped from V and 5 bases from J, the junction kept 5 bases outside the gene matches. Germline V gene sequence: CDR1 SGDLS, CDR2 YYNGEE. In nucleotides, the CDR3 is TGTGCCAGCAGCGTAGGATCTAGCGGAGACAATGAGCAGTTCTTC. It is translated as CASSVGSSGDNEQFF. The complete variable domain, with remaining parts taken from reference TRBV9 and TRBJ2-1, reads DSGVTQTPKHLITATGQRVTLRCSPRSGDLSVYWYQQSLDQGLQFLIQYYNGEERAKGNILERFSAQQFPDLHSELNLSSLELGDSALYFCASSVGSSGDNEQFFGPGTRLTVL.

The chain employs TRBV5-1 and TRBJ1-5; 10 nucleotides line up with TRBD1. In germline, CDR1 is SGHRS, CDR2 YFSETQ. The CDR3 has 18 residues. V was pared by 1 base and J by 5 bases, with 12 bases of the junction left unmatched. The CDR3 nucleotides read TGCGCCAGCAGCTTGTGGCCCCCGGGACAGGGGATCGATCAGCCCCAGCATTTT. It codes for CASSLWPPGQGIDQPQHF. The variable domain in full, with the rest retrieved from reference TRBV5-1 and TRBJ1-5, is KAGVTQTPRYLIKTRGQQVTLSCSPISGHRSVSWYQQTPGQGLQFLFEYFSETQRNKGNFPGRFSGRQFSNSRSEMNVSTLELGDSALYLCASSLWPPGQGIDQPQHFGDGTRLSIL.

V usage is TRBV5-4 and J usage is TRBJ2-7; 9 nucleotides match TRBD2. V lost 5 bases and J lost 4; bases outside the gene matches: 7. The CDR3 has 14 residues. The germline V gene encodes CDR1 SGHNT and CDR2 YYREEE (reference sequence). The CDR3: CASSLAGLAYEQYF. The CDR3 coding sequence is TGTGCCAGCAGTCTTGCGGGACTAGCTTACGAGCAGTACTTC.

This clone was observed a few times. The V and J genes are TRBV25-1 and TRBJ1-1, with D possibly matching TRBD1 (6 bases). Germline CDR1 and CDR2: MGHDK and SYGVNS. The CDR3 contains 13 residues. Trimming took off 5 bases at V and 8 bases at J, with 15 bases between the two ends. Here the CDR3 reads CASSSGGRGEAFF. CDR3 coding DNA: TGTGCCAGCAGTAGCGGGGGGCGCGGGGAAGCTTTCTTT.

V and J are TRBV2 and TRBJ2-5, with a tentative D call TRBD2 (5 bases). The J call is in doubt because the DNA end fits TRBJ2-7 better. Looked up from germline, CDR1 is SNHLY and CDR2 is FYNNEI. The CDR3 contains 14 residues. The CDR3 here is CASSEGRGSYEQYF. CDR3 DNA: TGTGCCAGCAGTGAGGGTCGGGGATCCTACGAGCAGTACTTC.

V and J are TRBV5-6 and TRBJ1-4, with a weak D call TRBD1 (5 bases). This CDR3 region has 16 residues. The V end was cut by 3 bases, the J end by 5 bases, with 17 bases between. The germline CDR1 and CDR2 sequences are SGHDT and YYEEEE. The CDR3 here is CASSSLLLTANEKLFF. The CDR3 DNA follows: TGTGCCAGCAGCTCCCTACTCTTGACAGCGAATGAAAAACTGTTTTTT.

The chain is built from TRBV9 and TRBJ2-3; D may be TRBD2 (5 bases). Trimming cost V 7 bases and J 1 base, with 13 bases left between them. The CDR3 sequence is 14 residues long. The germline V gene has CDR1 SGDLS and CDR2 YYNGEE. The CDR3 spells CASGRGSGTDTQYF. In DNA, the CDR3 is TGTGCCAGCGGAAGAGGGTCGGGCACAGATACGCAGTATTTT.

V usage is TRBV7-2 and J usage is TRBJ1-1, with 7 bases fitting TRBD1. The CDR3 covers 14 residues. V shed 5 bases, J shed 4 bases, and the junction held 7 bases outside the gene matches. Per germline, CDR1 SGHTA and CDR2 FQGNSA. For the CDR3, the DNA is TGTGCCAGCAGCACCACCTACAGGGGCACTGAAGCTTTCTTT. Residues: CASSTTYRGTEAFF.

This chain links TRBV6-5 with TRBJ1-2, with D perhaps matching TRBD1 (6 bases). V was cut by 8 bases and J by 1 base, with 14 bases left in between. Germline lookup yields CDR1 MNHEY and CDR2 SVGAGI. The CDR3 covers 14 residues. The CDR3 reads CASGGTPLNYGYTF. The CDR3 DNA reads TGTGCCAGCGGTGGGACACCACTTAACTATGGCTACACCTTC.

The rearrangement links TRBV15 to TRBJ1-2; D possibly corresponds to TRBD1 (5 bases). This CDR3 spans 16 amino acids. V was clipped by 3 bases and J by 4 bases, with 18 bases between them. Germline CDR1 reads LNHNV; CDR2 reads YYDKDF (reference sequence). The CDR3 spells CATSRGGGAGRYGYTF. The DNA of the CDR3 is TGTGCCACCAGCAGGGGAGGAGGGGCTGGTCGCTATGGCTACACCTTC.

Notes on this clone: The sample has other DNA sequences that encode this CDR3 too. This sequence joins TRBV18 and TRBJ1-5; weak D call: TRBD1 (6 bases). The V gene's germline CDR1 is KGHSH and CDR2 LQKENI. V gave up 3 bases and J gave up 4 bases, with 7 bases separating them. The CDR3 is 13 residues long. CDR3 in DNA: TGTGCCAGCTCACCGCAGGGGAATCAGCCCCAGCATTTT. Its translation is CASSPQGNQPQHF.

The J gene is TRBJ2-7, the V gene TRBV7-6, with TRBD2 matching over 7 bases. Per germline, CDR1 SGHVS and CDR2 FNYEAQ. This CDR3 is built from 15 residues. V trimming: 2 bases; J trimming: 3 bases; junction bases outside the gene matches: 7. CDR3 bases: TGTGCCAGCAGCTTAAGCTCTACGGGGGGCTACGAGCAGTACTTC. This encodes CASSLSSTGGYEQYF.

The chain joins TRBV7-8 to TRBJ1-2, with a tentative D call TRBD1 (6 bases). From germline, CDR1 is SGHVS and CDR2 FQNEAQ. V gave up 4 bases and J gave up 7 bases, with 13 bases separating them. The CDR3 runs 13 residues. Written as DNA, the CDR3 is TGTGCCAGCAGCTCCCAGGGACACTCTGGCTACACCTTC. It specifies CASSSQGHSGYTF.

This clone appeared a single time. The rearrangement uses TRBV7-9 and TRBJ2-5; 9 bases are shared with TRBD1. Trimming removed 4 bases from V and 4 bases from J; junction bases left unmatched: 4. This CDR3 is built from 14 residues. CDR1 and CDR2 from the germline V gene are SEHNR and FQNEAQ (reference sequence). CDR3 loop: CASSSGQGRETQYF. DNA of the CDR3: TGTGCCAGCAGCTCGGGACAGGGAAGAGAGACCCAGTACTTC.

V is TRBV7-9 and J is TRBJ1-2; a weak D match, TRBD1 (5 bases). Germline lookup yields CDR1 SEHNR and CDR2 FQNEAQ (reference sequence). CDR3 length equals 15 residues. The ends were cut back, 6 bases at V and 9 bases at J, with 23 bases in the middle. CDR3 bases: TGTGCCAGCAGGGGGCCCGGGGGTTTAAATGATCGCTACACCTTC. Translating gives CASRGPGGLNDRYTF.

This clone was recorded a few times. The J gene is TRBJ2-3, the V gene TRBV6-1; TRBD2 matches 11 bases. This CDR3 has 15 residues. Unmatched junction bases numbered 8, after V lost 8 bases and J lost 4 bases. Germline V gene lookup returns CDR1 MNHNS and CDR2 SASEGT. CDR3 bases: TGTGCCAGCCTTTCAGGGACTAGCGGAGCAGATACGCAGTATTTT. It is translated as CASLSGTSGADTQYF.

The chain employs TRBV2 and TRBJ1-5; 10 nucleotides line up with TRBD1. The CDR3 has 16 amino acids. With 6 bases clipped from V and 2 bases from J, the junction kept 7 bases outside the gene matches. Germline loops: CDR1 SNHLY, CDR2 FYNNEI. CDR3 in amino acids: CASRGDGTGGNQPQHF. The CDR3 DNA reads as TGTGCCAGCAGAGGGGATGGGACAGGGGGCAATCAGCCCCAGCATTTT.

The chain carries TRBV2 and TRBJ2-1; TRBD2 matches 10 bases. Trimming took 6 bases from V and 4 from J; bases not matched to a gene: 6. The germline V gene encodes CDR1 SNHLY and CDR2 FYNNEI. The CDR3 runs to 15 residues. The CDR3 protein is CASRLAGGWYNEQFF. CDR3 in DNA: TGTGCCAGCAGATTAGCGGGGGGATGGTACAATGAGCAGTTCTTC.

The chain uses TRBV5-1 and TRBJ2-7, with TRBD2 identical over 7 bases. Germline CDR1 and CDR2: SGHRS and YFSETQ. V dropped 4 bases and J dropped 7; count of bases not matched to a gene: 8. The CDR3 contains 13 residues. The CDR3 DNA is TGCGCCAGCAGCCGGGCGGGGGAGGAAGAGCAGTACTTC. The encoded protein is CASSRAGEEEQYF.

The rearrangement links TRBV7-8 to TRBJ2-7; D is unresolved. CDR3 length: 13 residues. Germline CDR1 is SGHVS and CDR2 is FQNEAQ. Between the trimmed V and J ends, which lost 3 bases and 3 bases, there was a span of 9 bases. DNA for the CDR3: TGTGCCAGCAGCTTCGGTAGAGTCTACGAGCAGTACTTC. Amino acid sequence: CASSFGRVYEQYF.

The rearrangement uses TRBV4-2 and TRBJ1-4; a possible D gene is TRBD1 (6 bases). V lost 0 bases and J 3 bases, leaving 11 bases between the germline ends. Germline V gene sequence: CDR1 LGHNA, CDR2 YNFKEQ. The CDR3 sequence is 16 residues long. Written as DNA, the CDR3 is TGTGCCAGCAGCCAAGATTACACAGGGTCTAATGAAAAACTGTTTTTT. Its translation: CASSQDYTGSNEKLFF.